The 11 T cell receptor beta chains presented below share a single source sample, sequenced in a study of tumor-infiltrating lymphocytes in localized non-small cell lung cancer. Some clones are missing from TCRdb's copy, which holds only in-frame ones; the method was immunoSEQ multiplex PCR. The repertoire has under 6,000 clones, 95% to 96% of them found once; the top ten carry 2.5% to 3.5%. Material for sequencing was uninvolved lung tissue not adjacent to the tumor. The receptors were gathered from a human donor with non-small cell lung cancer.

V gene TRBV10-3 combines with J gene TRBJ1-1, with 7 bases identical to TRBD1. In germline, CDR1 is ENHRY, CDR2 SYGVKD. CDR3 length: 15 residues. Germline trimming cut 4 bases from V and 1 base from J; bases unmatched to any gene: 6. The CDR3 sequence is CAISGPRGANTEAFF. The CDR3 bases are TGTGCCATCAGTGGGCCCAGGGGGGCGAACACTGAAGCTTTCTTT.

On this clone: The junction and the germline gene differ at one end; a read error may be behind it. CDR3 in amino acids: CASTLTSGSTDTQYF. CDR3 nucleotides: TGTGCCAGCACCTTAACTAGCGGAAGCACAGATACGCAGTATTTT. V and J are TRBV7-9 and TRBJ2-3; 8 bases map to TRBD2. From germline, CDR1 is SEHNR and CDR2 FQNEAQ (reference sequence). The CDR3 runs to 15 residues.

V gene TRBV6-6 combines with J gene TRBJ2-1; D remains ambiguous. Germline-derived CDR1 and CDR2 are MNHNY and SVGAGI (reference sequence). The CDR3 totals 16 residues. V lost 4 bases and J lost 0, with 13 bases in between. DNA for the CDR3: TGTGCCAGCAGTTTAGCCGCCGGAAGCTCCTACAATGAGCAGTTCTTC. This encodes CASSLAAGSSYNEQFF.

The chain joins TRBV10-2 to TRBJ2-2; possibly TRBD1 for D (6 bases). The germline V and J ends were trimmed by 10 bases and 7 bases, with 16 bases remaining between them. The CDR3 has 13 residues. Germline CDR1 is WSHSY and CDR2 is SAAADI. The CDR3 loop reads CATSQGPSGELFF. DNA of the CDR3: TGCGCCACCTCACAGGGCCCTAGCGGGGAGCTGTTTTTT.

The CDR3 protein is CASNPTVMNTEAFF. The DNA for the CDR3 is TGTGCCAGCAATCCGACGGTTATGAACACTGAAGCTTTCTTT. The V call is TRBV6-1, the J call TRBJ1-1; no reliable D call. Germline assignment: CDR1 MNHNS and CDR2 SASEGT. Trimming cost V 7 bases and J 0 bases, with 12 bases left between them. This CDR3 is built from 14 residues.

The gene calls are TRBV5-1 and TRBJ2-1; no firm D call. Looked up from germline, CDR1 is SGHRS and CDR2 is YFSETQ. The germline V and J ends were trimmed by 0 bases and 11 bases, with 15 bases remaining between them. The CDR3 has 14 residues. The DNA of the CDR3 is TGCGCCAGCAGCTTGGTAAACGGAGCGAATCAGCAGTTCTTC. It is translated as CASSLVNGANQQFF.

The V call is TRBV6-4, the J call TRBJ2-1, with TRBD2 identical over 12 bases. The CDR3 is 17 amino acids. J gave up 0 bases and V 4 bases, and 4 bases lay outside the gene matches. In germline, CDR1 is MRHNA, CDR2 SNTAGT. The CDR3 nucleotides are TGTGCCAGCAGTGCTGGACTAGCGGGAAGCTCCTACAATGAGCAGTTCTTC. This encodes CASSAGLAGSSYNEQFF.

The chain combines TRBV4-2 with TRBJ2-1; D unresolved. The V gene lost 0 bases and the J gene lost 0 bases, with 9 bases spanning the gap. This CDR3 is 16 amino acids long. Per germline, CDR1 LGHNA and CDR2 YNFKEQ. The CDR3 DNA follows: TGTGCCAGCAGCCAAGATAGGGCTAGCTCCTACAATGAGCAGTTCTTC. Its translation is CASSQDRASSYNEQFF.

The CDR3 DNA follows: TGCGCCAGCAGCTTGGGTGAGGCAGGGGATTCACCCCTCCACTTT. This translates into CASSLGEAGDSPLHF. The chain links TRBV5-1 to TRBJ1-6; tentatively, D is TRBD1 (6 bases). CDR3 size: 15 residues. The V gene lost 0 bases and the J gene lost 8 bases, with 12 bases spanning the gap. CDR1 and CDR2 (germline): SGHRS, YFSETQ.

The chain employs TRBV5-5 and TRBJ1-2; D is uncertain. The CDR3 totals 12 residues. V lost 0 bases, J lost 4 bases, and 4 bases lay in between. Germline assignment: CDR1 SGHKS and CDR2 YYEKEE (reference sequence). The CDR3 reads CASSLGLYGYTF. In DNA, the CDR3 is TGTGCCAGCAGCTTGGGACTCTATGGCTACACCTTC.

The chain combines TRBV18 with TRBJ1-3, with 8 bases that match TRBD1. Germline assignment: CDR1 KGHSH and CDR2 LQKENI. This CDR3 comprises 15 residues. The trim removed 3 bases at V and 0 bases at J, leaving 1 base unmatched. As DNA, the CDR3 is TGTGCCAGCTCACCGGGACAGGACTCTGGAAACACCATATATTTT. This encodes CASSPGQDSGNTIYF.